This T cell receptor beta chain was profiled in a study of T cell responses to AZD1222 COVID-19 vaccine. Study background: Pooling covered second doses at about 4 or about 12 weeks. Points from the study as a whole: Spike was spanned by vaccine-associated CD4 TCRs, which were dominant at 160-218 and 743-854.

V gave up 5 bases and J gave up 3 bases; unmatched junction bases: 6. Germline values: CDR1 MNHEY, CDR2 SMNVEV (reference sequence). This CDR3 region has 15 residues. Concerning this clone: What it recognizes is unknown.

The protocol was immunoSEQ multiplex PCR, while the TCRdb copy is restricted to in-frame clones and leaves out a portion. In the table there are around 130,000 clones, more than 85% of which are singletons. Sequencing was performed on peripheral blood, taken on day 0 of AZD1222 vaccination. The receptor was derived from an adult in good health. This sequence joins TRBV27 and TRBJ2-3, with 9 bases identical to TRBD1. CDR3 sequence (DNA): TGTGCCAGCAGTCCCCGGGACAGGGCTACAGATACGCAGTATTTT. This sequence encodes CASSPRDRATDTQYF.